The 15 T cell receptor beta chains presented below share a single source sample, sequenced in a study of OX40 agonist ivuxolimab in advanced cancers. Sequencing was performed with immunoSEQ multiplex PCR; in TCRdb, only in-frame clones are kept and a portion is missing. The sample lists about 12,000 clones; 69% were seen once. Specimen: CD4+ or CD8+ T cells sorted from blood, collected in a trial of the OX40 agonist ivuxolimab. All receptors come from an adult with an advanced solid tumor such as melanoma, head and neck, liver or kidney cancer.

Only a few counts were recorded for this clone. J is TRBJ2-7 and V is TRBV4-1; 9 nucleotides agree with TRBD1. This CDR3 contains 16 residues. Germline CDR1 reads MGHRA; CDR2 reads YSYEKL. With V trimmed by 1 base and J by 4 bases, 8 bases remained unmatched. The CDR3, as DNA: TGCGCCAGCAGCCAAGGGCTCACAGGGGGCGGGTACGAGCAGTACTTC. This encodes CASSQGLTGGGYEQYF.

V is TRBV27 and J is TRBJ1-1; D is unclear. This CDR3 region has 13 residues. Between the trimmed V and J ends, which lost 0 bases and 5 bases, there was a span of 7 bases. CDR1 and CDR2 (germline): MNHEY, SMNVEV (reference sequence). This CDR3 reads CASSLSGQTEAFF. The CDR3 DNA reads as TGTGCCAGCAGTTTATCGGGCCAAACTGAAGCTTTCTTT.

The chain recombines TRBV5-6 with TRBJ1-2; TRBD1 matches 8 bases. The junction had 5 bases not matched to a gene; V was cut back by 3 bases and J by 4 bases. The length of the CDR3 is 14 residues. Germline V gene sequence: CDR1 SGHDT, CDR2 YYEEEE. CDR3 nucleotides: TGTGCCAGCAGCTCTGGACAGGGAAGCTATGGCTACACCTTC. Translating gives CASSSGQGSYGYTF.

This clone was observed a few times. This CDR3 reads CASSITGGVGQPQHF. As DNA, the CDR3 is TGTGCCAGTAGTATAACAGGTGGGGTGGGTCAGCCCCAGCATTTT. This chain uses TRBV19 with TRBJ1-5, with D possibly matching TRBD1 (5 bases). V was clipped by 2 bases and J by 6 bases, with 14 bases between them. The CDR3 sequence is 15 residues long. Germline V gene lookup returns CDR1 LNHDA and CDR2 SQIVND (reference sequence).

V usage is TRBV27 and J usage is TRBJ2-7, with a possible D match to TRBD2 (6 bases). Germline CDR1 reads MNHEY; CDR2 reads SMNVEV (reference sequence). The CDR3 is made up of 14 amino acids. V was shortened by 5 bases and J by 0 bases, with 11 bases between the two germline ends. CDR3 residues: CASSPGLRSYEQYF. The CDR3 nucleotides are TGTGCCAGCAGTCCGGGACTCCGCTCCTACGAGCAGTACTTC.

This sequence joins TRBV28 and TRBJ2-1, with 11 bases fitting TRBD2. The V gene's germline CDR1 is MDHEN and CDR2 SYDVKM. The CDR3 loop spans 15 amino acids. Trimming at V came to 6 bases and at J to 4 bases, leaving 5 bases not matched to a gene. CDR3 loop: CASSPLAGGYNEQFF. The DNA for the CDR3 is TGTGCCAGCAGCCCCTTAGCGGGAGGGTACAATGAGCAGTTCTTC. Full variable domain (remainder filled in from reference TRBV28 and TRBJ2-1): DVKVTQSSRYLVKRTGEKVFLECVQDMDHENMFWYRQDPGLGLRLIYFSYDVKMKEKGDIPEGYSVSREKKERFSLILESASTNQTSMYLCASSPLAGGYNEQFFGPGTRLTVL.

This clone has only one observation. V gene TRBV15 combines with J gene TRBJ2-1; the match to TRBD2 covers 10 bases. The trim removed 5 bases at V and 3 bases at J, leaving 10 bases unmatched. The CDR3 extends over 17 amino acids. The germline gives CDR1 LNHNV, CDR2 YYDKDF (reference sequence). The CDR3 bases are TGTGCCACCAGCGGAACTACTAGCGGGGCCTTCTACAATGAGCAGTTCTTC. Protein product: CATSGTTSGAFYNEQFF.

The CDR3 spells CATSRALAEGSYEQYF. CDR3 nucleotide sequence: TGTGCCACCAGCAGGGCCTTAGCGGAGGGGTCCTACGAGCAGTACTTC. The chain combines TRBV15 with TRBJ2-7, with a weak D call TRBD2 (6 bases). The V end lost 3 bases, the J end lost 1 base, and 16 bases lay between the germline ends. This CDR3 has 16 residues. Germline V CDR1 and CDR2: LNHNV, YYDKDF (reference sequence).

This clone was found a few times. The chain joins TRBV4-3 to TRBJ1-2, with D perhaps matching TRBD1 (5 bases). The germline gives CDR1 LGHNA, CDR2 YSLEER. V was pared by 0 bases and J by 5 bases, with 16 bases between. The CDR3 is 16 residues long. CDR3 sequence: CASSQDRRDGLYGYTF. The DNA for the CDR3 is TGCGCCAGCAGCCAAGATCGCCGGGACGGTCTATATGGCTACACCTTC.

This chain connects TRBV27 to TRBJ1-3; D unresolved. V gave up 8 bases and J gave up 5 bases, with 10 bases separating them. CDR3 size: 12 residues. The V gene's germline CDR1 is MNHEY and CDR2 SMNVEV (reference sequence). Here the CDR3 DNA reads TGTGCCAGCCCCCAGAGTAGAAACACCATATATTTT. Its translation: CASPQSRNTIYF.

The DNA of the CDR3 is TGCGCCAGCAGCCAGAACCCGAGCCCGGTCACTGAAGCTTTCTTT. It encodes CASSQNPSPVTEAFF. The chain recombines TRBV4-3 with TRBJ1-1; no clear D gene. The V gene lost 3 bases and the J gene lost 4 bases, with 15 bases spanning the gap. CDR3 length: 15 amino acids. Germline CDR1 is LGHNA and CDR2 is YSLEER.

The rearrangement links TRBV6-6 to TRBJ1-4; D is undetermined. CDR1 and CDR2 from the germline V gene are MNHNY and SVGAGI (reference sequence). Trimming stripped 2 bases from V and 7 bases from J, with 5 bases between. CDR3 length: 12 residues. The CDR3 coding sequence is TGTGCCAGCAGTTACGCGGGTGAAAAACTGTTTTTT. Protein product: CASSYAGEKLFF.

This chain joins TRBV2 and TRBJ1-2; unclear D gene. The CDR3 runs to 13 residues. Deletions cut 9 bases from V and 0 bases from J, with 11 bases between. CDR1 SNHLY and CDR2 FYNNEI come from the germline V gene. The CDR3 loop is CARELRSNYGYTF. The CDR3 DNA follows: TGTGCCAGGGAGTTGAGGTCTAACTATGGCTACACCTTC.

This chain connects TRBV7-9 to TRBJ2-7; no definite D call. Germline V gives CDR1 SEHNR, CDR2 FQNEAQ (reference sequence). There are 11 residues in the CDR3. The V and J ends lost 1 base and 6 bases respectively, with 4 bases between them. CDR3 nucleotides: TGTGCCAGCAGCTTAGACTTCGAGCAGTACTTC. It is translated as CASSLDFEQYF.

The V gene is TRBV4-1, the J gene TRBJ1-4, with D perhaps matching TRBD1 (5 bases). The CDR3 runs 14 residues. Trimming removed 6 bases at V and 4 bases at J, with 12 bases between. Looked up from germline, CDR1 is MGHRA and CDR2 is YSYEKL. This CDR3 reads CASSEGRNNEKLFF. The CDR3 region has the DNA TGCGCCAGCAGTGAGGGACGGAATAATGAAAAACTGTTTTTT.